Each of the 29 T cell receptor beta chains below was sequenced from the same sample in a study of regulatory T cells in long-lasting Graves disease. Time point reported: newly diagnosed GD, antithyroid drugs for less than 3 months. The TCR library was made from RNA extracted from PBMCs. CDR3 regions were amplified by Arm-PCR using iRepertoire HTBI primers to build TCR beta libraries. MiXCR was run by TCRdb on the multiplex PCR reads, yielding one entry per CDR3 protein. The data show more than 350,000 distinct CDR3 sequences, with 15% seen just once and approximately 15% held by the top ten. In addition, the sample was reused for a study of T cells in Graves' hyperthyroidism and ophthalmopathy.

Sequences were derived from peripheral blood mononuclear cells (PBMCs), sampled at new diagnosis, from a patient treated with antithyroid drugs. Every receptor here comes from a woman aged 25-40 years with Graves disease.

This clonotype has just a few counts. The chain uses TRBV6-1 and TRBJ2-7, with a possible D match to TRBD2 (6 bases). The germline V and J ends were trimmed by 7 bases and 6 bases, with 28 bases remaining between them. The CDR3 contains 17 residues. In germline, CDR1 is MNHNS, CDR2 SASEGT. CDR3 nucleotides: TGTGCCAGCACCCCGGGGGATACCGGGATCCAGTCAGTCGAGCAGTACTTC. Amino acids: CASTPGDTGIQSVEQYF.

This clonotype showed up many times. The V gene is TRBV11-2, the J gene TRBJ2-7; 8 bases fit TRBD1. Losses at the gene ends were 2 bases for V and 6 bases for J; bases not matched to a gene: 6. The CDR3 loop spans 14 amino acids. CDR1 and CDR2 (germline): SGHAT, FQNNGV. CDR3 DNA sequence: TGTGCCAGCAGCTTACTTGGACAGGGCGGCGAGCAGTACTTC. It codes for CASSLLGQGGEQYF.

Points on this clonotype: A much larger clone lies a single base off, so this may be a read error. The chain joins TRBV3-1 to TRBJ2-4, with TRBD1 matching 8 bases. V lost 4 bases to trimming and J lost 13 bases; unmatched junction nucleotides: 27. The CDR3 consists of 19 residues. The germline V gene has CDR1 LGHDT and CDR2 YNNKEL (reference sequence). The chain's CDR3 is CASSPSRGRGRSSYNEQYF. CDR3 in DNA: TGTGCCAGCAGCCCATCCCGAGGCAGGGGGCGAAGCTCCTACAATGAGCAGTACTTC.

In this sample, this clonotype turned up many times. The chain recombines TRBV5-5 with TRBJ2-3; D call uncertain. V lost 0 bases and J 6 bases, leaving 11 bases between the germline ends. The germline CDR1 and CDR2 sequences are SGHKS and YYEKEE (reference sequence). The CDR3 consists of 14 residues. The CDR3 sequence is CASSLAVMGDTQYF. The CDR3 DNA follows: TGTGCCAGCAGCTTGGCGGTGATGGGGGATACGCAGTATTTT.

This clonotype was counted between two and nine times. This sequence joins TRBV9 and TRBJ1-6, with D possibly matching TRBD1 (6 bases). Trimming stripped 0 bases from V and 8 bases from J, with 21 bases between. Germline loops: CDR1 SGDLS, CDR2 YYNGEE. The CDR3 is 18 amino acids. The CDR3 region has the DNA TGTGCCAGCAGCGTAGAGGGGGGAGGGCCTTTCCAGTATTCACCCCTCCACTTT. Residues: CASSVEGGGPFQYSPLHF.

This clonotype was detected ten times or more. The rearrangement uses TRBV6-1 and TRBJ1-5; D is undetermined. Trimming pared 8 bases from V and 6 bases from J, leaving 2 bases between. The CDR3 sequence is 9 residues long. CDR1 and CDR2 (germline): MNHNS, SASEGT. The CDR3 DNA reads TGTGCCAGCTCTCAGCCCCAGCATTTT. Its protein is CASSQPQHF.

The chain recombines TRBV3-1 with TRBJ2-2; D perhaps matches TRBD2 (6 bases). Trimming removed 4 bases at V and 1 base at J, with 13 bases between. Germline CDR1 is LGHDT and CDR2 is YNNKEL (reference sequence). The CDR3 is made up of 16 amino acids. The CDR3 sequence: CASSRIPGGNTGELFF. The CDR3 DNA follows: TGTGCCAGCAGCCGGATCCCCGGGGGGAACACCGGGGAGCTGTTTTTT.

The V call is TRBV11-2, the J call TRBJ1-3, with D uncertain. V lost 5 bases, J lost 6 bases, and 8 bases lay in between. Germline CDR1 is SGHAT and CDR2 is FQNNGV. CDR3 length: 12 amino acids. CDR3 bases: TGTGCCAGCAGCCCGACCCAAAACACCATATATTTT. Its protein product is CASSPTQNTIYF. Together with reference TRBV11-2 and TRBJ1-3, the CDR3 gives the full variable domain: EAGVAQSPRYKIIEKRQSVAFWCNPISGHATLYWYQQILGQGPKLLIQFQNNGVVDDSQLPKDRFSAERLKGVDSTLKIQPAKLEDSAVYLCASSPTQNTIYFGEGSWLTVV.

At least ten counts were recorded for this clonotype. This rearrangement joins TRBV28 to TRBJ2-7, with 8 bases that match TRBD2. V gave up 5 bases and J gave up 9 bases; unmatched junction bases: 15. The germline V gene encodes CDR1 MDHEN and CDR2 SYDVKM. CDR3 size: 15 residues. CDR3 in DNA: TGTGCCAGCAGTCTCGGCGGGAGGTTTACTACGATGCAGTACTTC. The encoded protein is CASSLGGRFTTMQYF.

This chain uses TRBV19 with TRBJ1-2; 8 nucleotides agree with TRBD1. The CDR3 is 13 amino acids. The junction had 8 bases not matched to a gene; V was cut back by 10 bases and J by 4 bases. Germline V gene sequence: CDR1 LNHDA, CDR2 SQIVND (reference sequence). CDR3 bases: TGTGCCACCCGGACAGGGACCTTCTATGGCTACACCTTC. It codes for CATRTGTFYGYTF. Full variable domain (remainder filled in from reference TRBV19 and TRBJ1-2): DGGITQSPKYLFRKEGQNVTLSCEQNLNHDAMYWYRQDPGQGLRLIYYSQIVNDFQKGDIAEGYSVSREKKESFPLTVTSAQKNPTAFYLCATRTGTFYGYTFGSGTRLTVV.

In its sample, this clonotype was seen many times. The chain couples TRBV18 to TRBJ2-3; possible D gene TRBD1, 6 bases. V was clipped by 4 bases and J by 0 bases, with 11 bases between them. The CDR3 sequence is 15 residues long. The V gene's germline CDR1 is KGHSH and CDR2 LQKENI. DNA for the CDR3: TGTGCCAGCTCACGTACAGGGAAAAGCACAGATACGCAGTATTTT. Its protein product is CASSRTGKSTDTQYF. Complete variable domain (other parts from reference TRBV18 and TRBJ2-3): NAGVMQNPRHLVRRRGQEARLRCSPMKGHSHVYWYRQLPEEGLKFMVYLQKENIIDESGMPKERFSAEFPKEGPSILRIQQVVRGDSAAYFCASSRTGKSTDTQYFGPGTRLTVL.

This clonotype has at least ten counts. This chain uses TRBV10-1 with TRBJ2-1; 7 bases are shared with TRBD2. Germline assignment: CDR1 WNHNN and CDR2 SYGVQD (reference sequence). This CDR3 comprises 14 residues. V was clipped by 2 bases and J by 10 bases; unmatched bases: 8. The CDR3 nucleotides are TGCGCCAGCAGTGAGCAGGTGTGGGGAGGGGAGCAGTTCTTC. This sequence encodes CASSEQVWGGEQFF.

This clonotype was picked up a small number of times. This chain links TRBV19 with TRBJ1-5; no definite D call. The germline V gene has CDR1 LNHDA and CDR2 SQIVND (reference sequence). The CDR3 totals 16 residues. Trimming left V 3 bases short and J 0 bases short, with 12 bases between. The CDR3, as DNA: TGTGCCAGTAGTATCGGGCCAAACGATAGCAATCAGCCCCAGCATTTT. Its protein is CASSIGPNDSNQPQHF. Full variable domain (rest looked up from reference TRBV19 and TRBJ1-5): DGGITQSPKYLFRKEGQNVTLSCEQNLNHDAMYWYRQDPGQGLRLIYYSQIVNDFQKGDIAEGYSVSREKKESFPLTVTSAQKNPTAFYLCASSIGPNDSNQPQHFGDGTRLSIL.

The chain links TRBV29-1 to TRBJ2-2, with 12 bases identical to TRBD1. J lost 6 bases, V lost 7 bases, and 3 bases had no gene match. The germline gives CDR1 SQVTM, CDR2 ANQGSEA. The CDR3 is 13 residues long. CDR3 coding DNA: TGCAGCGCGGGGACAGGGGGCTCCGGGGAGCTGTTTTTT. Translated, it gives CSAGTGGSGELFF.

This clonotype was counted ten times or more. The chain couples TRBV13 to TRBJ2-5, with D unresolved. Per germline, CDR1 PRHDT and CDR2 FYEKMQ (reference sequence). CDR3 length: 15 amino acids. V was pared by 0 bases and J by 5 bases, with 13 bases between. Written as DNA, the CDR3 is TGTGCCAGCAGCTTAGGAAACAACCGAGCGGAGACCCAGTACTTC. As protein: CASSLGNNRAETQYF.

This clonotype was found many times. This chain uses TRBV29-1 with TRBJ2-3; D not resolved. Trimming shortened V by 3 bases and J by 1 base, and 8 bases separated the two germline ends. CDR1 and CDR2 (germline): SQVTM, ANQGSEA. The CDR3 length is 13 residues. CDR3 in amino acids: CSVDRPGTDTQYF. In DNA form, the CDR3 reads TGCAGCGTTGACCGGCCAGGCACAGATACGCAGTATTTT.

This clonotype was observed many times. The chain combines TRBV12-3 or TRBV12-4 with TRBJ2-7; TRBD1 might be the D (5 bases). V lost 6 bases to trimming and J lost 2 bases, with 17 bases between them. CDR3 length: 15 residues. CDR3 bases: TGTGCCAGCAGCCCAGGGTCACCGAATCCCTACGAGCAGTACTTC. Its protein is CASSPGSPNPYEQYF.

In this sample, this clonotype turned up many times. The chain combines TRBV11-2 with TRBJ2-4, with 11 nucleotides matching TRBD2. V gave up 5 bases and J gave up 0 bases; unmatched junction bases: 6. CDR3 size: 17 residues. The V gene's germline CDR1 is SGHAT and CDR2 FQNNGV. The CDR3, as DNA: TGTGCCAGCAGCCGGGTGGGGACTAGCGGAGCCAAAAACATTCAGTACTTC. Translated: CASSRVGTSGAKNIQYF.

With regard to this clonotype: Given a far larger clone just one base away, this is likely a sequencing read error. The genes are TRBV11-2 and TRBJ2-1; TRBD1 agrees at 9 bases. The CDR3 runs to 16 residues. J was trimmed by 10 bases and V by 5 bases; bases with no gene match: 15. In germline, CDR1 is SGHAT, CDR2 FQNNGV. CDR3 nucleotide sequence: TGTGCCAGCAGCCCCCAGATCGGGGGACAGGGCCACGAGCAGTTCTTC. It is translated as CASSPQIGGQGHEQFF.

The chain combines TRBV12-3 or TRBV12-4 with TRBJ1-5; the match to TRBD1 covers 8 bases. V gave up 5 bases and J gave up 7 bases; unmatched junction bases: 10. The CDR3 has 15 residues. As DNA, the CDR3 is TGTGCCAGCAGTCCGAGGGCAGGGGGCGGCCAGCCCCAGCATTTT. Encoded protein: CASSPRAGGGQPQHF.

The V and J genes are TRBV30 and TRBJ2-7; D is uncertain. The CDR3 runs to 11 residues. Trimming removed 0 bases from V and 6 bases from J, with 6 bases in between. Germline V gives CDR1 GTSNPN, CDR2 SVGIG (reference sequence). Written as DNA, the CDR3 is TGTGCCTGGAGTGTATGGGGCGAGCAGTACTTC. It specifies CAWSVWGEQYF. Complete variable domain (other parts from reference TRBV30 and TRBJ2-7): SQTIHQWPATLVQPVGSPLSLECTVEGTSNPNLYWYRQAAGRGLQLLFYSVGIGQISSEVPQNLSASRPQDRQFILSSKKLLLSDSGFYLCAWSVWGEQYFGPGTRLTVT.

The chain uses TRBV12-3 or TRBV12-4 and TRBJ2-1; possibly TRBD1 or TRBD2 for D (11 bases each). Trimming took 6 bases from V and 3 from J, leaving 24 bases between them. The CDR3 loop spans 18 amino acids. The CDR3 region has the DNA TGTGCCAGCAGCCGGGACAGGGGGACTAGCGGCTTCTACAATGAGCAGTTCTTC. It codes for CASSRDRGTSGFYNEQFF.

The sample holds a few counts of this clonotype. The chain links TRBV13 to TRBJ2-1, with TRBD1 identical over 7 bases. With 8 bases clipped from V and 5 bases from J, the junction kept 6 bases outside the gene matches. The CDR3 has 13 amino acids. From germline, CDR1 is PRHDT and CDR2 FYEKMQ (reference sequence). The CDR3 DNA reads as TGTGCCAGCGGAGACAGGGCCCACAATGAGCAGTTCTTC. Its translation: CASGDRAHNEQFF.

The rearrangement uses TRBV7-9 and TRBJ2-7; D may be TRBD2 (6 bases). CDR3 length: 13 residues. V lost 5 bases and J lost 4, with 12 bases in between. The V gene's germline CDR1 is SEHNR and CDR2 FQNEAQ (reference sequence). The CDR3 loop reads CASSPPRGYEQYF. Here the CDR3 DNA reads TGTGCCAGCAGCCCCCCACGGGGGTACGAGCAGTACTTC.

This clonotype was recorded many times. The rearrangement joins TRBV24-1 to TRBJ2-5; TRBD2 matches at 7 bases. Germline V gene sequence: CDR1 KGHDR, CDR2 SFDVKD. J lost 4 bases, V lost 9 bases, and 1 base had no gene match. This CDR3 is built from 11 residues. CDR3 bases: TGTGCCACCGGGAGGGGAGAGACCCAGTACTTC. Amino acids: CATGRGETQYF.

CDR3: CASSAPTGRAPQETQYF. CDR3 nucleotide sequence: TGTGCCAGTAGTGCACCGACGGGACGGGCCCCCCAAGAGACCCAGTACTTC. The chain couples TRBV19 to TRBJ2-5, with D perhaps matching TRBD1 or TRBD2 (5 bases each). Germline loops: CDR1 LNHDA, CDR2 SQIVND (reference sequence). Between the trimmed V and J ends, which lost 5 bases and 1 base, there was a span of 20 bases. This CDR3 is built from 17 residues.

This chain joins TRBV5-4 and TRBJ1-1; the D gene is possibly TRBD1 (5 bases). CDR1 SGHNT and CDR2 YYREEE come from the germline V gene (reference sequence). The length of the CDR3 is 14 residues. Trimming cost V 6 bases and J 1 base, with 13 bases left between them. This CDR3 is CASTPGGRNTEAFF. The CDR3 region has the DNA TGTGCCAGCACCCCGGGGGGGAGGAACACTGAAGCTTTCTTT.

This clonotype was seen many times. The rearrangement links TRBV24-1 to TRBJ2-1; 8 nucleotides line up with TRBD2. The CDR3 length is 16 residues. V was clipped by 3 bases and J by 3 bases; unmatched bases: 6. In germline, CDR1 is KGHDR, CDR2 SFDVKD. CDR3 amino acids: CATSDPTGTSYNEQFF. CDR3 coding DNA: TGTGCCACCAGTGATCCCACCGGGACTAGCTACAATGAGCAGTTCTTC.

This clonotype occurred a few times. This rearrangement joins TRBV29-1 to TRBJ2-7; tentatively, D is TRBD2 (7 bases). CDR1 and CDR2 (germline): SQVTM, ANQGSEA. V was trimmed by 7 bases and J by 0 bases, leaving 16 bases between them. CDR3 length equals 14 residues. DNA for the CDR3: TGCAGCGCTACACTGAGGGGGGGCTCCTACGAGCAGTACTTC. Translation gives CSATLRGGSYEQYF.